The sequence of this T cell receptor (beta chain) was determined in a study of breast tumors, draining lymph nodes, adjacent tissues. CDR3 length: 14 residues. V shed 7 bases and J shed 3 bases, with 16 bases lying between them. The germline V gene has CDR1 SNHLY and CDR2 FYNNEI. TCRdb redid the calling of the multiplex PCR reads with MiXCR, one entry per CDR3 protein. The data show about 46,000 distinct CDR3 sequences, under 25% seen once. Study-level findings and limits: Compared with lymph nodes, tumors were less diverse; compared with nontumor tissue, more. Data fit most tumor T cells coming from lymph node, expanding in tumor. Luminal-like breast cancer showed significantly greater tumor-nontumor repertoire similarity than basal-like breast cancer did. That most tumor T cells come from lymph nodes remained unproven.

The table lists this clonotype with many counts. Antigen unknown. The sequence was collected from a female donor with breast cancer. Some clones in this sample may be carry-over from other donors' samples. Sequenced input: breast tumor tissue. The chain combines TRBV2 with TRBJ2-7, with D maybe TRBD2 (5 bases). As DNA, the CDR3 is TGTGCCAGCAAGGTTGGCAGCGGCGACTACGAGCAGTACTTC. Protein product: CASKVGSGDYEQYF.